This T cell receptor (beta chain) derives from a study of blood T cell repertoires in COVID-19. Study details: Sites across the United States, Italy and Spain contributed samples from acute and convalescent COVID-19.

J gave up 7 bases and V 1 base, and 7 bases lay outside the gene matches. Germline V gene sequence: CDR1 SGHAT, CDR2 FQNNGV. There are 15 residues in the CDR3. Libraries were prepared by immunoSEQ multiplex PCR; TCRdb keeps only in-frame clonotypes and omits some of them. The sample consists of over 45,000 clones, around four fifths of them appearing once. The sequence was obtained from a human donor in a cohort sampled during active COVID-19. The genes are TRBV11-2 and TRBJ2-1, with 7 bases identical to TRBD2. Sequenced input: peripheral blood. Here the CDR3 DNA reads TGTGCCAGCAGCTTAGGTCTCGGCGGGGGAAATGAGCAGTTCTTC. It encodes CASSLGLGGGNEQFF. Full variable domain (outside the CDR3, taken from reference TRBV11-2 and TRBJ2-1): EAGVAQSPRYKIIEKRQSVAFWCNPISGHATLYWYQQILGQGPKLLIQFQNNGVVDDSQLPKDRFSAERLKGVDSTLKIQPAKLEDSAVYLCASSLGLGGGNEQFFGPGTRLTVL.